A selection of T cell receptor beta chains follows, all from one sample in a study of shared clonotypes between healthy human individuals. Using immunoSEQ multiplex PCR, the repertoire was profiled, and TCRdb retains in-frame clones only, with some absent. The sample lists 2.3 million or so clones, 85% to 95% occurring once. The sequencing sample was made of naive CD4+ T cells from PBMCs. These receptors came from a young man in good health. Some clones in this sample may be carry-over from other donors' samples. The CDR3 runs from the conserved cysteine through the conserved F or W. Fields, in order: V gene, clone size, D gene, J gene, CDR3 DNA, CDR3 protein. D genes are given only for firm matches. Size is stated for part of the rows, as once, few or many counts, or as a class when the clone is expanded.

V gene: TRBV6-1; clone size: -; D gene: -; J gene: TRBJ1-1; CDR3 DNA: TGTGCCAGCAGTGATCGCATATCGGCCCTCGGAGCTTTCTTT; CDR3 protein: CASSDRISALGAFF
V gene: TRBV5-8; clone size: -; D gene: -; J gene: TRBJ1-4; CDR3 DNA: TGTGCCAGCAGCATCGCCGGGACCCGGGAAAAACTGTTTTTT; CDR3 protein: CASSIAGTREKLFF
V gene: TRBV6-1; clone size: -; D gene: TRBD2; J gene: TRBJ2-3; CDR3 DNA: TGTGCCAGCAGTGAAGCGCCCGGGACTAGCGGGAGGGCCACAGATACGCAGTATTTT; CDR3 protein: CASSEAPGTSGRATDTQYF
V gene: TRBV14; clone size: -; D gene: -; J gene: TRBJ2-3; CDR3 DNA: TGTGCCAGCAGCCAAATGAGCTGGGATACGCAGTATTTT; CDR3 protein: CASSQMSWDTQYF
V gene: TRBV5-4; clone size: -; D gene: -; J gene: TRBJ1-1; CDR3 DNA: TGTGCCAGCAGCTTGGTTTTGCCTCGGACTAATCCTGAAGCTTTCTTT; CDR3 protein: CASSLVLPRTNPEAFF
V gene: TRBV30; clone size: -; D gene: -; J gene: TRBJ1-2; CDR3 DNA: TGTGCCTGGAGTGGAGGCCTCTATGGCTACACCTTC; CDR3 protein: CAWSGGLYGYTF
V gene: TRBV6-6; clone size: -; D gene: -; J gene: TRBJ1-1; CDR3 DNA: TGTGCCAGCAGTTACTCGTTGGGCGTGGGCACTGAAGCTTTCTTT; CDR3 protein: CASSYSLGVGTEAFF
V gene: TRBV18; clone size: -; D gene: -; J gene: TRBJ2-1; CDR3 DNA: TGTGCCAGCTCACCCGGACGCAGCTCCTACAATGAGCAGTTCTTC; CDR3 protein: CASSPGRSSYNEQFF
V gene: TRBV5-1; clone size: -; D gene: -; J gene: TRBJ2-5; CDR3 DNA: TGCGCCAGCAGCTCCCTTGCGGGAGAGACCCAGTACTTC; CDR3 protein: CASSSLAGETQYF
V gene: TRBV5-1; clone size: -; D gene: TRBD2; J gene: TRBJ2-3; CDR3 DNA: TGCGCCAGCAGCTTCCCCAGCGGGAATACAGATACGCAGTATTTT; CDR3 protein: CASSFPSGNTDTQYF
V gene: TRBV28; clone size: -; D gene: -; J gene: TRBJ1-1; CDR3 DNA: TGTGCCAGCAGTTTTCCGGCAGGGGAGAACACTGAAGCTTTCTTT; CDR3 protein: CASSFPAGENTEAFF
V gene: TRBV6-5; clone size: -; D gene: -; J gene: TRBJ2-7; CDR3 DNA: TGTGCCAGCAGTTACGGCGGAATCTCCTACGAGCAGTACTTC; CDR3 protein: CASSYGGISYEQYF
V gene: TRBV6-1; clone size: -; D gene: -; J gene: TRBJ2-2; CDR3 DNA: TGTGCCAGCAGTGAATTTCCGAACACCGGGGAGCTGTTTTTT; CDR3 protein: CASSEFPNTGELFF
V gene: TRBV5-8; clone size: -; D gene: -; J gene: TRBJ2-7; CDR3 DNA: TGTGCCAGCAGCTTCGACCCCGCCTACGAGCAGTACTTC; CDR3 protein: CASSFDPAYEQYF
V gene: TRBV11-2; clone size: -; D gene: TRBD1; J gene: TRBJ2-7; CDR3 DNA: TGTGCCAGCAGCCGCACAGGACAGGGGGCTTACGAGCAGTACTTC; CDR3 protein: CASSRTGQGAYEQYF
V gene: TRBV5-1; clone size: -; D gene: -; J gene: TRBJ1-1; CDR3 DNA: TGCGCCAGCAGCTTGGTCATGGCGGACACTGAAGCTTTCTTT; CDR3 protein: CASSLVMADTEAFF
V gene: TRBV18; clone size: once; D gene: -; J gene: TRBJ2-7; CDR3 DNA: TGTGCCAGCTCACCCACCGGGACCCAAGGCGAGCAGTACTTC; CDR3 protein: CASSPTGTQGEQYF
V gene: TRBV19; clone size: -; D gene: TRBD2; J gene: TRBJ2-3; CDR3 DNA: TGTGCCAGTAAAGGGCTAGCGGGAAGCACAGATACGCAGTATTTT; CDR3 protein: CASKGLAGSTDTQYF
V gene: TRBV28; clone size: once; D gene: -; J gene: TRBJ2-2; CDR3 DNA: TGTGCCAGCAGTTTCGTCCTCACGAACACCGGGGAGCTGTTTTTT; CDR3 protein: CASSFVLTNTGELFF
V gene: TRBV10-3; clone size: -; D gene: TRBD1; J gene: TRBJ2-3; CDR3 DNA: TGTGCCATCAGTGAGTTAGGGCCGGCACAGGGGATGACAGATACGCAGTATTTT; CDR3 protein: CAISELGPAQGMTDTQYF
V gene: TRBV6-5; clone size: once; D gene: -; J gene: TRBJ2-3; CDR3 DNA: TGTGCCAGCAGTTACAAGGGGCTCACAGATACGCAGTATTTT; CDR3 protein: CASSYKGLTDTQYF
V gene: TRBV4-1; clone size: -; D gene: -; J gene: TRBJ2-7; CDR3 DNA: TGCGCCAGCAGCGAAAGCCTCGGGGGCTACGAGCAGTACTTC; CDR3 protein: CASSESLGGYEQYF
V gene: TRBV5-5; clone size: -; D gene: TRBD1; J gene: TRBJ2-7; CDR3 DNA: TGTGCCAGCAGCTTAAGACAGGGTATCTACGAGCAGTACTTC; CDR3 protein: CASSLRQGIYEQYF
V gene: TRBV5-1; clone size: -; D gene: TRBD2; J gene: TRBJ2-3; CDR3 DNA: TGCGCCAGCAGCTTGGGGTCCCTAGCGGGAGGGCCAGATACGCAGTATTTT; CDR3 protein: CASSLGSLAGGPDTQYF
V gene: TRBV6-1; clone size: -; D gene: TRBD2; J gene: TRBJ2-3; CDR3 DNA: TGTGCCAGCACTGAAGGTATCTGGCTAGCGGGGACCACAGATACGCAGTATTTT; CDR3 protein: CASTEGIWLAGTTDTQYF
V gene: TRBV5-4; clone size: -; D gene: -; J gene: TRBJ1-2; CDR3 DNA: TGTGCCAGCAGCTTGGAACCGGCCCGGTTAGCTAACTATGGCTACACCTTC; CDR3 protein: CASSLEPARLANYGYTF
V gene: TRBV9; clone size: -; D gene: TRBD1; J gene: TRBJ2-1; CDR3 DNA: TGTGCCAGCAGCGAACAGGGGGCCCCCTACAATGAGCAGTTCTTC; CDR3 protein: CASSEQGAPYNEQFF
V gene: TRBV5-6; clone size: -; D gene: -; J gene: TRBJ2-5; CDR3 DNA: TGTGCCAGCAGCTGGGTAGGGGAGACCCAGTACTTC; CDR3 protein: CASSWVGETQYF
V gene: TRBV28; clone size: -; D gene: -; J gene: TRBJ1-2; CDR3 DNA: TGTGCCAGCAGCCCAGCCCGGACCGGAAACTATGGCTACACCTTC; CDR3 protein: CASSPARTGNYGYTF
V gene: TRBV5-6; clone size: -; D gene: -; J gene: TRBJ1-3; CDR3 DNA: TGTGCCAGCAGCTCCCTTCCTGGAAACACCATATATTTT; CDR3 protein: CASSSLPGNTIYF
V gene: TRBV5-1; clone size: -; D gene: -; J gene: TRBJ1-2; CDR3 DNA: TGCGCCAGCAGCCTTACAGGGATAACTGACCGTGGCTACACCTTC; CDR3 protein: CASSLTGITDRGYTF
V gene: TRBV5-1; clone size: -; D gene: TRBD2; J gene: TRBJ2-3; CDR3 DNA: TGCGCCAGCAGCTTGGCGGCGGGGGGCACAGATACGCAGTATTTT; CDR3 protein: CASSLAAGGTDTQYF
V gene: TRBV14; clone size: once; D gene: -; J gene: TRBJ2-7; CDR3 DNA: TGTGCCAGCAGCCAAGTAAGCTACGAGCAGTACTTC; CDR3 protein: CASSQVSYEQYF
V gene: TRBV5-1; clone size: -; D gene: TRBD1; J gene: TRBJ1-4; CDR3 DNA: TGCGCCAGCAGCTTGGAACAGGGGGGTGAAAAACTGTTTTTT; CDR3 protein: CASSLEQGGEKLFF
V gene: TRBV4-2; clone size: once; D gene: TRBD2; J gene: TRBJ2-3; CDR3 DNA: TGTGCCAGCAGCCAAGATGGGCGACTAGCGGGTTCTAGCACAGATACGCAGTATTTT; CDR3 protein: CASSQDGRLAGSSTDTQYF
V gene: TRBV5-1; clone size: -; D gene: TRBD2; J gene: TRBJ2-3; CDR3 DNA: TGCGCCAGCAGCTTGGTTGCTAGCGGAAGCACAGATACGCAGTATTTT; CDR3 protein: CASSLVASGSTDTQYF
V gene: TRBV19; clone size: once; D gene: TRBD1; J gene: TRBJ1-5; CDR3 DNA: TGTGCCAGTAGTTCCAATGACAGGGATCAGCCCCAGCATTTT; CDR3 protein: CASSSNDRDQPQHF
V gene: TRBV11-2; clone size: -; D gene: TRBD1; J gene: TRBJ1-2; CDR3 DNA: TGTGCCAGCAGCCCCCGGGACAGGGGTTCGAATGGCTACACCTTC; CDR3 protein: CASSPRDRGSNGYTF
V gene: TRBV9; clone size: -; D gene: -; J gene: TRBJ1-5; CDR3 DNA: TGTGCCAGCAGCGTAGACCCCCGGGTCATCAGCCCCCAGCATTTT; CDR3 protein: CASSVDPRVISPQHF
V gene: TRBV7-3; clone size: -; D gene: -; J gene: TRBJ1-5; CDR3 DNA: TGTGCCAGCAGCTTAGCAACAATCTCCCAGCCCCAGCATTTT; CDR3 protein: CASSLATISQPQHF
V gene: TRBV18; clone size: -; D gene: -; J gene: TRBJ2-3; CDR3 DNA: TGTGCCAGCTCACCAACGACAGAGATTACCCGCATTACGCAGTATTTT; CDR3 protein: CASSPTTEITRITQYF
V gene: TRBV5-1; clone size: -; D gene: -; J gene: TRBJ2-7; CDR3 DNA: TGCGCCAGCAGCTTGACTCTAGGTACCTTAACCTACGAGCAGTACTTC; CDR3 protein: CASSLTLGTLTYEQYF
V gene: TRBV5-1; clone size: -; D gene: -; J gene: TRBJ2-3; CDR3 DNA: TGCGCCAGCAGCTCCTCCACAGATACGCAGTATTTT; CDR3 protein: CASSSSTDTQYF
V gene: TRBV19; clone size: -; D gene: -; J gene: TRBJ2-1; CDR3 DNA: TGTGCCAGTAGTAGAAAGGGACAAAACAATGAGCAGTTCTTC; CDR3 protein: CASSRKGQNNEQFF
V gene: TRBV7-2; clone size: -; D gene: -; J gene: TRBJ1-3; CDR3 DNA: TGTGCCAGCAGCTTAGGGGGGTTTGAAAACACCATATATTTT; CDR3 protein: CASSLGGFENTIYF
V gene: TRBV7-9; clone size: -; D gene: TRBD2; J gene: TRBJ2-7; CDR3 DNA: TGTGCCAGCAGCCACCGACTAGCGGGAACGAACGAGCAGTACTTC; CDR3 protein: CASSHRLAGTNEQYF
V gene: TRBV19; clone size: -; D gene: -; J gene: TRBJ2-1; CDR3 DNA: TGTGCCAGTAGTGCGGCCCGCGGTGGGAATGAGCAGTTCTTC; CDR3 protein: CASSAARGGNEQFF
V gene: TRBV30; clone size: -; D gene: TRBD2; J gene: TRBJ2-1; CDR3 DNA: TGTGCCCGCCCAGGGGTCGGGGGACTAGCGGGAGTGGGTTTAAGCTACAATGAGCAGTTCTTC; CDR3 protein: CARPGVGGLAGVGLSYNEQFF
V gene: TRBV7-3; clone size: once; D gene: TRBD2; J gene: TRBJ2-7; CDR3 DNA: TGTGCCAGCAGCTTGGGACTAGCGGGAGTAACGGAGCAGTACTTC; CDR3 protein: CASSLGLAGVTEQYF
V gene: TRBV7-2; clone size: -; D gene: -; J gene: TRBJ2-7; CDR3 DNA: TGTGCCAGCGCCCCTCGGAGGTCCTACGAGCAGTACTTC; CDR3 protein: CASAPRRSYEQYF
V gene: TRBV7-3; clone size: -; D gene: TRBD2; J gene: TRBJ2-1; CDR3 DNA: TGTGCCAGCAGCTTCACTAGCGGGCTTTACAATGAGCAGTTCTTC; CDR3 protein: CASSFTSGLYNEQFF
V gene: TRBV5-1; clone size: -; D gene: -; J gene: TRBJ2-7; CDR3 DNA: TGCGCCAGCAGCTTGGGGCAGAGTAACGAGCAGTACTTC; CDR3 protein: CASSLGQSNEQYF